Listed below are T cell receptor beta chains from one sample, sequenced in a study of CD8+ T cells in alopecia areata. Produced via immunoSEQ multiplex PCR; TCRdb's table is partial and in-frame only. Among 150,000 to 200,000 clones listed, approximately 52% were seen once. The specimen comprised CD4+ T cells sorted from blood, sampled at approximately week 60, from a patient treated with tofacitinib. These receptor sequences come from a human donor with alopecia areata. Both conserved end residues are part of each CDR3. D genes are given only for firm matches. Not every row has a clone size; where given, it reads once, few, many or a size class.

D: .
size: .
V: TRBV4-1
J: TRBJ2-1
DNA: TGCGCCAGCAGCCGTCCGGGAGTAAGCTCCTACAATGAGCAGTTCTTC
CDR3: CASSRPGVSSYNEQFF

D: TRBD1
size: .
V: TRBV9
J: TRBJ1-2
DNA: TGTGCCAGCAGCCTCGTCAGGGGGAATGGCTACACCTTC
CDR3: CASSLVRGNGYTF

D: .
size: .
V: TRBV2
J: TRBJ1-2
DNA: TGTGCCAGCAGTGAGCAGGGGAACTATGGCTACACCTTC
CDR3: CASSEQGNYGYTF

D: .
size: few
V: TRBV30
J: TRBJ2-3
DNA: TGTGCCTGGAGCACAGGAGGTACGCAGTATTTT
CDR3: CAWSTGGTQYF

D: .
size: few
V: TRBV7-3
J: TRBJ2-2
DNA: TGTGCCAGCAGCTTATCTAACACCGGGGAGCTGTTTTTT
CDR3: CASSLSNTGELFF

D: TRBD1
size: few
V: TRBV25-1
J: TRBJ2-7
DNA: TGTGCCAGCAGTGAAGGACAGGGGTGGAACGAGCAGTACTTC
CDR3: CASSEGQGWNEQYF

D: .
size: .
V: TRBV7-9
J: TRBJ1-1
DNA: TGTGCCAGCAGCTTAGATGACGAGAGAGAAGCTTTCTTT
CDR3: CASSLDDEREAFF

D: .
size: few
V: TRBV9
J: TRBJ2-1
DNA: TGTGCCAGCAGCCACGCCGTCCCGGGTTACAATGAGCAGTTCTTC
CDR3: CASSHAVPGYNEQFF

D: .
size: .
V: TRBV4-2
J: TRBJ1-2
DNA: TGTGCCAGCAGCCAAGATAGCCTATTAACGTATGGCTACACCTTC
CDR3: CASSQDSLLTYGYTF

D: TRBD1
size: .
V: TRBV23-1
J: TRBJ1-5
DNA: TGCGCCAGCAGTCAATCGGACAGGGTAGTCAATCAGCCCCAGCATTTT
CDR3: CASSQSDRVVNQPQHF

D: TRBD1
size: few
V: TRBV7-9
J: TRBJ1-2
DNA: TGTGCCAGCAGCACTAAAGGGGGCGCAGACTATGGCTACACCTTC
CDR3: CASSTKGGADYGYTF

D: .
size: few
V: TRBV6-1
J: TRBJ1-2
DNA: TGTGCCAGCAGTGATCGGGCAGGGACGAACTATGGCTACACCTTC
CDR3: CASSDRAGTNYGYTF

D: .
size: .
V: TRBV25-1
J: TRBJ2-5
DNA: TGTGCCAGCAGTGACAGCAGGGGTACGGGAGAGACCCAGTACTTC
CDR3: CASSDSRGTGETQYF

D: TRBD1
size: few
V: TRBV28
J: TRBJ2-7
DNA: TGTGCCAGCAGGCCGACAGGGGGGCCTACGAAGCAGTACTTC
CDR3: CASRPTGGPTKQYF

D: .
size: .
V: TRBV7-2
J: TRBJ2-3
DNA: TGTGCCAGCAGCTTATCCTCCCTCACAGATACGCAGTATTTT
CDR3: CASSLSSLTDTQYF

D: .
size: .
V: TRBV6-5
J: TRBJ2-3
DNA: TGTGCCAGCAAAACCATAGGGAGCACAGATACGCAGTATTTT
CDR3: CASKTIGSTDTQYF

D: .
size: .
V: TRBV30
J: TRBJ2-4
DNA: TGTGCCTGGCAAACACATTCCCTAGCCAAAAACATTCAGTACTTC
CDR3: CAWQTHSLAKNIQYF

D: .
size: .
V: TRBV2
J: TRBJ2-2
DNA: TGTGCCAGCAGTGTTTCGGGAGAGATCACCGGGGAGCTGTTTTTT
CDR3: CASSVSGEITGELFF

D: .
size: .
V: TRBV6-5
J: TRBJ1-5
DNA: TGTGCCAGCAGTGCGGCAGACAATCAGCCCCAGCATTTT
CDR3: CASSAADNQPQHF

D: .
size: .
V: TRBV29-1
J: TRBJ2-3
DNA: TGCAGCGCAAGCACAGATACGCAGTATTTT
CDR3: CSASTDTQYF

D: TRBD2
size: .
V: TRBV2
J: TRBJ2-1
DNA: TGTGCAAGCAACGGGGGGTACAATGAGCAGTTCTTC
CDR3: CASNGGYNEQFF

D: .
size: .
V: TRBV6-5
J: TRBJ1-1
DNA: TGTGCCAGCAGTTCTAGTCGGAACACTGAAGCTTTCTTT
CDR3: CASSSSRNTEAFF

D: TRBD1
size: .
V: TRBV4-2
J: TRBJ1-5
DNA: TGTGCCAGCAGCCAACACAGGGGCACCTTCCAGCATTTT
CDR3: CASSQHRGTFQHF

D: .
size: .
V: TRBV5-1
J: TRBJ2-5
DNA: TGCGCCAGCAACCGGGGCGAGCCGAATGTGGAGACCCAGTACTTC
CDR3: CASNRGEPNVETQYF

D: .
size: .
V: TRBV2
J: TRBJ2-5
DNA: TGTGCCAGCAGTGAAGCGCGTGGGGGTTCCGGGACCCAGTACTTC
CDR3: CASSEARGGSGTQYF

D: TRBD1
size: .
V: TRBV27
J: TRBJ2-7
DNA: TGTGCCAGCAGTTCCTCAACAGGGGTCCCCCCTTACTACGAGCAGTACTTC
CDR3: CASSSSTGVPPYYEQYF

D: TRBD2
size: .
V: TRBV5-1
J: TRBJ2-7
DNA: TGCGCCAGCAGCCCCGGGGGGGGAAGAGGTTCCTACGAGCAGTACTTC
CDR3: CASSPGGGRGSYEQYF

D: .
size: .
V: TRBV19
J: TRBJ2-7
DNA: TGTGCCAGTGGAACTTACGAGCAGTACTTC
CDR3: CASGTYEQYF

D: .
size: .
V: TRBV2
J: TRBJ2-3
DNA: TGTGCCAGCAAGGGTCGCGGGGCAGATACGCAGTATTTT
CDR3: CASKGRGADTQYF

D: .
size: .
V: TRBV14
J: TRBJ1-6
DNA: TGTGCCAGCAGCCGAGACAGTAATTCACCCCTCCACTTT
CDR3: CASSRDSNSPLHF

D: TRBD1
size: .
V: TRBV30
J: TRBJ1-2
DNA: TGTGCCTGGAGGCCCCTGTCCGGGACAGAGACTAACTATGGCTACACCTTC
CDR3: CAWRPLSGTETNYGYTF

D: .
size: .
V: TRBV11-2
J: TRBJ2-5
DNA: TGTGCCAGCAGCTCAGACAGGCTCCAAGAGACCCAGTACTTC
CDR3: CASSSDRLQETQYF

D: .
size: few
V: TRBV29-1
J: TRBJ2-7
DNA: TGCAGCGTTGAATCCCAGGGGTGGTACGAGCAGTACTTC
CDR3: CSVESQGWYEQYF

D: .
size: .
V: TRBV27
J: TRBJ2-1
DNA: TGTGCCAGCACACAGGCGGGGCCGAGCGATGAGCAGTTCTTC
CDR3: CASTQAGPSDEQFF

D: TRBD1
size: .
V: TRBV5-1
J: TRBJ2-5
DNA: TGCGCCAGCCGAATTACGGGACAGGCTGTCCAAGAGACCCAGTACTTC
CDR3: CASRITGQAVQETQYF

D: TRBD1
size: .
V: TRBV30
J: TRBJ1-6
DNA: TGTGCCTGGAGCCCCCGCCCGGGGACAGCGAGATTAAATTCACCCCTCCACTTT
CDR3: CAWSPRPGTARLNSPLHF

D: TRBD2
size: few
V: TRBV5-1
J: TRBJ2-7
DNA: TGCGCCAGCAGCTTGGCAGCGGGGGCCTACGAGCAGTACTTC
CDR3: CASSLAAGAYEQYF

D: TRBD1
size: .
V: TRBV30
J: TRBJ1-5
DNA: TGTGCCTGGGGGGACAGGGGGAGTCAGCCCCAGCATTTT
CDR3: CAWGDRGSQPQHF

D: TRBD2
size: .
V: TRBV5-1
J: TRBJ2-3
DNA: TGCGCCAGCAGCTTATCCAGCGGGGTAGCAGATACGCAGTATTTT
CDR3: CASSLSSGVADTQYF

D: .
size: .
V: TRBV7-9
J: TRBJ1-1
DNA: TGTGCCAGCAGCCAGAACGTGCTGACAGGACAGATCTTT
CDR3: CASSQNVLTGQIF

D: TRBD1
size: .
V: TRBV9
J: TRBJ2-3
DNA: TGTGCCAGCAGCGTACGGACAGGGGAAGATACGCAGTATTTT
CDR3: CASSVRTGEDTQYF